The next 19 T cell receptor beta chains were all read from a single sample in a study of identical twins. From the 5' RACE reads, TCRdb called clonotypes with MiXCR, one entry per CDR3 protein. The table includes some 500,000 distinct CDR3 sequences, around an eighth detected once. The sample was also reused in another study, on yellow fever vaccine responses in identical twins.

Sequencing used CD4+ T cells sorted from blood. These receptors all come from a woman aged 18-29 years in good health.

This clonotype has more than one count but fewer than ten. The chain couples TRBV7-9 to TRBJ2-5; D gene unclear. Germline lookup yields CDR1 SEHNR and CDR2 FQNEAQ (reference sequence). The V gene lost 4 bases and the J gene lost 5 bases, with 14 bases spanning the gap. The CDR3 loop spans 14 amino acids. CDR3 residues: CASSSDGSWETQYF. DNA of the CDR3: TGTGCCAGCAGCTCGGATGGGTCGTGGGAGACCCAGTACTTC.

CDR3 protein: CASVRLAGAFPEQFF. In nucleotides, the CDR3 is TGTGCCAGCGTCCGACTAGCGGGGGCCTTTCCTGAGCAGTTCTTC. The V and J genes are TRBV11-2 and TRBJ2-1; TRBD2 matches 12 bases. CDR1 is SGHAT and CDR2 is FQNNGV in the germline V gene. The length of the CDR3 is 15 residues. The V gene end was trimmed by 8 bases and the J gene end by 9 bases; junction bases not matched to a gene: 11.

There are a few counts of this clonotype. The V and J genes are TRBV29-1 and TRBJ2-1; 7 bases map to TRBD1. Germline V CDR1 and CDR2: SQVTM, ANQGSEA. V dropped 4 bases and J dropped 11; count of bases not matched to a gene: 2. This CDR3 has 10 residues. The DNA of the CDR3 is TGCAGCGTTGGGGACAGTCAGCAGTTCTTC. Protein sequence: CSVGDSQQFF.

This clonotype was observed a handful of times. This chain's CDR3 is CASSSRGAGTRDYEQYF. The CDR3 DNA reads as TGTGCCAGTAGTAGCAGAGGAGCCGGGACAAGAGACTACGAGCAGTACTTC. This chain joins TRBV19 and TRBJ2-7; D possibly corresponds to TRBD1 (6 bases). This CDR3 is built from 17 residues. Germline CDR1 and CDR2: LNHDA and SQIVND (reference sequence). Trimming shortened V by 4 bases and J by 3 bases, and 22 bases separated the two germline ends.

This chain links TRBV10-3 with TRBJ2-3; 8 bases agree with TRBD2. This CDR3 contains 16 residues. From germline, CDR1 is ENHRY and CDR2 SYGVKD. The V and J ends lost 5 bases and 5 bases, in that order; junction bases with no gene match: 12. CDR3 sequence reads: CAISRTLAGGLDTQYF. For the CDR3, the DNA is TGTGCCATCAGTCGGACTCTAGCGGGCGGATTAGATACGCAGTATTTT.

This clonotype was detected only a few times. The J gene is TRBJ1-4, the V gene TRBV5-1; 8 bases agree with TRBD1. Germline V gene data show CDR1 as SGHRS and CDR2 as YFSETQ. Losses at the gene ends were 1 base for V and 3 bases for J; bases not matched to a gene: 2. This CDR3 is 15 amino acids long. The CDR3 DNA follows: TGCGCCAGCAGCTTGCAGGGGGCATCTAATGAAAAACTGTTTTTT. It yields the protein CASSLQGASNEKLFF.

This CDR3 is CASSLAVLVYEQYF. Here the CDR3 DNA reads TGTGCCAGCAGCTTAGCGGTATTGGTCTACGAGCAGTACTTC. This chain links TRBV7-2 with TRBJ2-7; D not certain. The V gene lost 0 bases and the J gene lost 3 bases, with 9 bases spanning the gap. This CDR3 is 14 amino acids long. The germline V gene encodes CDR1 SGHTA and CDR2 FQGNSA.

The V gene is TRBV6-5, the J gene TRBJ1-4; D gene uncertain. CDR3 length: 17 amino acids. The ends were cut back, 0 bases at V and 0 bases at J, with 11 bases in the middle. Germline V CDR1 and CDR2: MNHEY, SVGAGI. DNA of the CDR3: TGTGCCAGCAGTTACTCGTGGCAGATTGCAACTAATGAAAAACTGTTTTTT. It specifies CASSYSWQIATNEKLFF.

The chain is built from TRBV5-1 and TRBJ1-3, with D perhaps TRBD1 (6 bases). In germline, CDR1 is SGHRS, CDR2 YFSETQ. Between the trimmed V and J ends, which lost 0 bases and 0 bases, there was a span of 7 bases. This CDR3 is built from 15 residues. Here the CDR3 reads CASSLETGSGNTIYF. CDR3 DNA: TGCGCCAGCAGCTTGGAGACAGGCTCTGGAAACACCATATATTTT.

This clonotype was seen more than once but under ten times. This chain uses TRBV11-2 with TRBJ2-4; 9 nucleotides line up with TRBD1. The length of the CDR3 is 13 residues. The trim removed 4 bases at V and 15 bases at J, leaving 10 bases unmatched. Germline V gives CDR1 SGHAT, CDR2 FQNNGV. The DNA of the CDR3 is TGTGCCAGCAGCTCCACCGGGACAGGGTTGGCGTACTTC. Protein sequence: CASSSTGTGLAYF.

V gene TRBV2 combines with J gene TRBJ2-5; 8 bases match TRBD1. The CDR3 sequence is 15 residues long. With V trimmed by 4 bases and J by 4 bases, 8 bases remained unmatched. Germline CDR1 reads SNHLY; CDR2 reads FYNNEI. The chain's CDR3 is CASSAWGTGGETQYF. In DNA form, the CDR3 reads TGTGCCAGCAGTGCGTGGGGTACAGGGGGAGAGACCCAGTACTTC.

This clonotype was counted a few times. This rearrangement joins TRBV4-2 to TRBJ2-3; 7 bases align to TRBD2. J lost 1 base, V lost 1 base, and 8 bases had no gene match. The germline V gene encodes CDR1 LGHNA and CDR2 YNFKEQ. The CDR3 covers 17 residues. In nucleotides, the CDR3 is TGTGCCAGCAGCCAAGGTCGGTCTGGGGGGGGCACAGATACGCAGTATTTT. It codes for CASSQGRSGGGTDTQYF.

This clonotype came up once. The CDR3: CASSFGPIKETQYF. The CDR3, as DNA: TGTGCCAGCAGTTTTGGTCCCATTAAAGAGACCCAGTACTTC. The rearrangement uses TRBV7-6 and TRBJ2-5; D call uncertain. This CDR3 contains 14 residues. Germline CDR1 SGHVS, CDR2 FNYEAQ. V gave up 6 bases and J gave up 3 bases, with 14 bases separating them.

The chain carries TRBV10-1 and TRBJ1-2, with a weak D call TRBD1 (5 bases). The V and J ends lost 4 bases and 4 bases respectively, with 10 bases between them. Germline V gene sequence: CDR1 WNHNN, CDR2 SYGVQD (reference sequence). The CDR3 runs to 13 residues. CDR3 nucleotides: TGCGCCAGCAGTGCTTCCGGGGGCTATGGCTACACCTTC. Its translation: CASSASGGYGYTF.

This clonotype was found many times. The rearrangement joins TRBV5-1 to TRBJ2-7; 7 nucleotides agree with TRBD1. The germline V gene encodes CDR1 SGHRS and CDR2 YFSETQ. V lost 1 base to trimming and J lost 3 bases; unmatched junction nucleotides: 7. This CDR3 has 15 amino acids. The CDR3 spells CASSLSSGQHYEQYF. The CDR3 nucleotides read TGCGCCAGCAGCTTGTCCTCGGGACAGCACTACGAGCAGTACTTC.

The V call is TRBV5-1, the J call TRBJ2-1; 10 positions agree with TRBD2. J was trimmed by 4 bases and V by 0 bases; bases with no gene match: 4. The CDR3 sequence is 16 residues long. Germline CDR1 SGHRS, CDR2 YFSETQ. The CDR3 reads CASSLALAGVYNEQFF. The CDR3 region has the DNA TGCGCCAGCAGCTTGGCCCTAGCGGGAGTGTACAATGAGCAGTTCTTC.

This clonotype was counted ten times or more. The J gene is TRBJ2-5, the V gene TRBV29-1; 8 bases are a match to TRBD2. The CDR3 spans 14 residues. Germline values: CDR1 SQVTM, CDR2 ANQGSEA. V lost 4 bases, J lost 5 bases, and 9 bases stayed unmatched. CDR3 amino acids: CSVAPAGVGETQYF. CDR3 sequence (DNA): TGCAGCGTTGCACCAGCGGGGGTTGGCGAGACCCAGTACTTC.

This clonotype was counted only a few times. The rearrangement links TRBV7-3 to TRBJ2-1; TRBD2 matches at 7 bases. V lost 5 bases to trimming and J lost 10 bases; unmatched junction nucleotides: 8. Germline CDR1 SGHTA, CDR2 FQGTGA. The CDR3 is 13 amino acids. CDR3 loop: CASSPQGAGEQFF. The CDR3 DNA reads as TGTGCCAGCAGCCCCCAGGGAGCGGGAGAGCAGTTCTTC.

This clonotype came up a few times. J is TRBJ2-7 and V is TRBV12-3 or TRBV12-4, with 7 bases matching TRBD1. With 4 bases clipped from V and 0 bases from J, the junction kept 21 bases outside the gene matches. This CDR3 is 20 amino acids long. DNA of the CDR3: TGTGCCAGCAGTTCGATAGCCCCGCTGGAAGGGGGCTCTAGCTCCTACGAGCAGTACTTC. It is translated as CASSSIAPLEGGSSSYEQYF.